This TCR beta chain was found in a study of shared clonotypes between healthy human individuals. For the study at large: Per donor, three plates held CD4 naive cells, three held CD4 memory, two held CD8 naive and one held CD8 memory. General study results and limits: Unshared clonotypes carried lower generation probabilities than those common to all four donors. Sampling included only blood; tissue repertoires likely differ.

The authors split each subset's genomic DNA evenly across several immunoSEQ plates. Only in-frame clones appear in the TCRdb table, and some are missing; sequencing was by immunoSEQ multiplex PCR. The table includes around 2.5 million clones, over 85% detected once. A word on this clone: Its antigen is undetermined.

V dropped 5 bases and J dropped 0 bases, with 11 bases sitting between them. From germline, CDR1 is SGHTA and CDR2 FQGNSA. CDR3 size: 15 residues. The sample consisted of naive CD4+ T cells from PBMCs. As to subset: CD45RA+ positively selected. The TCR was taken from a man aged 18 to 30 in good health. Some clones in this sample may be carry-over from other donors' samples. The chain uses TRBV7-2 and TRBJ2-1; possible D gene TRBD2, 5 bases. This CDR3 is CASSVSGLSYNEQFF. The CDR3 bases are TGTGCCAGCAGCGTCAGCGGTCTCTCCTACAATGAGCAGTTCTTC. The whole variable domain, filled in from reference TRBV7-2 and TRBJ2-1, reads GAGVSQSPSNKVTEKGKDVELRCDPISGHTALYWYRQSLGQGLEFLIYFQGNSAPDKSGLPSDRFSAERTGGSVSTLTIQRTQQEDSAVYLCASSVSGLSYNEQFFGPGTRLTVL.